The present T cell receptor beta chain was sequenced within a study of T cell responses to AZD1222 COVID-19 vaccine. Points from the study as a whole: None of the repertoires were sampled until the peak T cell response had passed. Among vaccine-associated CD4 TCRs, coverage spanned spike, with dominance at 160-218 and 743-854. Increases in Spike-specific TCR breadth and depth were seen after two AZD1222 doses. It should be noted that donors were predominantly white British and more often female, and clonal diversity was possibly underestimated.

Measured with immunoSEQ multiplex PCR; TCRdb has only the in-frame clones, and not every one. The table lists 130,000 to 150,000 clones, about 93% of them singletons. The CDR3 runs to 15 residues. Germline V CDR1 and CDR2: SGDLS, YYNGEE. Losses at the gene ends were 4 bases for V and 5 bases for J; bases not matched to a gene: 10. As to this clone: Its antigen remains unknown.

Sample: peripheral blood, taken on day 0 of AZD1222 vaccination. The chain joins TRBV9 to TRBJ1-2; TRBD1 aligns across 8 bases. This receptor was taken from an adult in good health. Here the CDR3 reads CASSQQGGNLYGYTF. The CDR3 region has the DNA TGTGCCAGCAGCCAACAGGGGGGAAACCTGTATGGCTACACCTTC.